This T cell receptor (beta chain) appears in the sequencing data of a study of T cell changes during pregnancy in multiple sclerosis. Trimming shortened V by 7 bases and J by 9 bases, and 25 bases separated the two germline ends. Germline CDR1 and CDR2: LNHDA and SQIVND (reference sequence). This CDR3 has 16 residues. The data were produced by immunoSEQ multiplex PCR, yet TCRdb's version contains in-frame clones alone and is incomplete. The sample lists about 64,000 clones, about 92% occurring once. The clonotype comes from a female donor in good health, enrolled as a control in a pregnancy study. The sequenced sample was peripheral blood, obtained in the third trimester of pregnancy. The rearrangement links TRBV19 to TRBJ2-1; tentatively, D is TRBD1 (6 bases). In nucleotides, the CDR3 is TGTGCCAGTACCGCTCCCGGGCCCCGAGGGGGTAGTGAGCAGTTCTTC. It is translated as CASTAPGPRGGSEQFF.